The T cell receptor beta chain described here comes from a study of technical replicates of blood from a handful of donors. V was clipped by 5 bases and J by 1 base; unmatched bases: 9. CDR3 size: 17 residues. CDR1 and CDR2 from the germline V gene are SGHTA and FQGTGA. Generated by immunoSEQ multiplex PCR, the TCRdb table keeps only in-frame clones and is missing some. The repertoire holds under 85,000 clones, more than 85% seen once, with roughly 0.36% in the top ten. The genes are TRBV7-3 and TRBJ2-1, with 9 bases aligning to TRBD2. What was sequenced was T cells isolated from PBMCs. This TCR was sampled from a human donor in good health. CDR3 DNA sequence: TGTGCCAGCAGCCCTCGGCCGGGACTAGCTTCCTACAATGAGCAGTTCTTC. The encoded protein is CASSPRPGLASYNEQFF.